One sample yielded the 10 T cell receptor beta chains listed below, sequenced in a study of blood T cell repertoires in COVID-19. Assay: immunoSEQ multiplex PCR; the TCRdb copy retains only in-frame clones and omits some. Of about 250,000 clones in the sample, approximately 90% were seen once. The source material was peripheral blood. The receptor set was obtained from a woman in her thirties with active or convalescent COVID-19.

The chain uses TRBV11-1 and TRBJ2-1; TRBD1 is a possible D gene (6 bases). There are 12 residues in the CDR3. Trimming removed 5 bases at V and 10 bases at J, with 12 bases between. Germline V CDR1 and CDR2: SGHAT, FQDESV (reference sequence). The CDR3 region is CASSRLGTEQFF. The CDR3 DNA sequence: TGTGCCAGCAGCCGCCTCGGGACAGAGCAGTTCTTC.

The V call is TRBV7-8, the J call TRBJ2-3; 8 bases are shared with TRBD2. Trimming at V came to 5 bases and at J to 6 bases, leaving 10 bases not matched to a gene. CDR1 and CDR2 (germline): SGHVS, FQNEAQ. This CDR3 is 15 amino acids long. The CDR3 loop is CASSREGLAGDTQYF. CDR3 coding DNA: TGTGCCAGCAGCCGAGAAGGATTAGCGGGGGATACGCAGTATTTT.

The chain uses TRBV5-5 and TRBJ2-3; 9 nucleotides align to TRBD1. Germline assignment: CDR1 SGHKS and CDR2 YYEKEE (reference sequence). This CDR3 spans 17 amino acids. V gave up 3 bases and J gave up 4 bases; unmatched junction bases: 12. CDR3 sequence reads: CASSSQSPGQGSDTQYF. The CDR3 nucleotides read TGTGCCAGCAGCTCGCAATCTCCGGGACAGGGATCAGATACGCAGTATTTT. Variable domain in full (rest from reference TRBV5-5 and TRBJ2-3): DAGVTQSPTHLIKTRGQQVTLRCSPISGHKSVSWYQQVLGQGPQFIFQYYEKEERGRGNFPDRFSARQFPNYSSELNVNALLLGDSALYLCASSSQSPGQGSDTQYFGPGTRLTVL.

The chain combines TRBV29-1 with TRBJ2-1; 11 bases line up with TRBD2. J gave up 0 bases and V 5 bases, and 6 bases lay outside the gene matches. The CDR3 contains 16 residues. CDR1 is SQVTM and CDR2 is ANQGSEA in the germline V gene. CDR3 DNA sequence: TGCAGCGTTCTTAGCGGGGGGGTAGGCTCCTACAATGAGCAGTTCTTC. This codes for CSVLSGGVGSYNEQFF.

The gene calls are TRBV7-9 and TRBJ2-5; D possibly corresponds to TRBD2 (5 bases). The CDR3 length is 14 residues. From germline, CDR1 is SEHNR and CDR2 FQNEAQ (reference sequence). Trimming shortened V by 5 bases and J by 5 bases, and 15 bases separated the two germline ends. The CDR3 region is CASSPPGTLETQYF. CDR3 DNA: TGTGCCAGCAGCCCTCCGGGAACCTTGGAGACCCAGTACTTC.

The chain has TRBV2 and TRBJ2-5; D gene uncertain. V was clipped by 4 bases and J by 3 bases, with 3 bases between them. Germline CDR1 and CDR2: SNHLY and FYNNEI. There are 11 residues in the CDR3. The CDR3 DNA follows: TGTGCCAGCAGTGTAAAAGAGACCCAGTACTTC. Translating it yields CASSVKETQYF.

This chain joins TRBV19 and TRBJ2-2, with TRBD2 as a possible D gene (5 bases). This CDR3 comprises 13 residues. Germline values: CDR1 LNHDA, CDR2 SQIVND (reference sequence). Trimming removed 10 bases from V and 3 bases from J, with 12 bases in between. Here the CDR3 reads CATQGLHTGELFF. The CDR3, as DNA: TGTGCCACCCAAGGACTCCACACCGGGGAGCTGTTTTTT.

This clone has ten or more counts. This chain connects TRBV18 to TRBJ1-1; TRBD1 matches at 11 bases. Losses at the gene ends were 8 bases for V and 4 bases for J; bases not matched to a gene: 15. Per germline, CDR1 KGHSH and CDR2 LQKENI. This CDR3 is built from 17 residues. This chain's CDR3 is CASKLGQGAIGGTEAFF. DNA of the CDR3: TGTGCCAGCAAACTAGGACAGGGGGCTATCGGGGGCACTGAAGCTTTCTTT.

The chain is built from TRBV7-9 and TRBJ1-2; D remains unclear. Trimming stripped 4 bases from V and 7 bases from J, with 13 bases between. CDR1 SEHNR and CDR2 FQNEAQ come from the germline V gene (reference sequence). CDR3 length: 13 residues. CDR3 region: CASSSTAGSGYTF. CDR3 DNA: TGTGCCAGCAGCTCCACTGCAGGATCTGGCTACACCTTC.

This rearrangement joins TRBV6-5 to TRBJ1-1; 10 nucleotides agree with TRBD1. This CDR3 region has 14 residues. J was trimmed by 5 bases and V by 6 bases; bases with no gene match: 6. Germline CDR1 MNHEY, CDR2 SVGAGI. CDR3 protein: CASRLPGQGTEAFF. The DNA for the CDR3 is TGTGCCAGCAGACTACCGGGACAGGGGACTGAAGCTTTCTTT.